Listed below are T cell receptor beta chains from one sample, sequenced in a study of glioma-infiltrating T cells after dendritic cell vaccination. Clones were read by immunoSEQ multiplex PCR, and TCRdb kept only the in-frame ones, dropping some. The repertoire holds tens of thousands of clones, approximately 90% seen once, with approximately 3.4% in the top ten. The sequencing here drew on blood, taken before dendritic cell vaccination. The receptor set was obtained from a human donor with glioblastoma. Each CDR3 is given with its conserved first and last residue. The D gene is left open where the match is weak. Expanded clones get a size class; other rows say once, few or many, or leave the size out.

size,D,V,J,DNA,CDR3
once,.,TRBV30,TRBJ1-5,TGTGCCTGGAGTCCCGGACTAACTAATCAGCCCCAGCATTTT,CAWSPGLTNQPQHF
.,.,TRBV11-2,TRBJ1-1,TGTGCCAGCAGCACAGACAGGTGGAACACTGAAGCTTTCTTT,CASSTDRWNTEAFF
few,.,TRBV6-5,TRBJ2-5,TGTGCCAGCAGTTACCAGGACAGTTCTGCTAGGGGGACCCAGTACTTC,CASSYQDSSARGTQYF
.,TRBD1,TRBV14,TRBJ1-1,TGTGCCAGCAGCTCCCGGACAGGGGGGGCTGAAGCTTTCTTT,CASSSRTGGAEAFF
.,.,TRBV7-9,TRBJ1-1,TGTGCCAGCAGCCCAGGTGGAATCACTGAAGCTTTCTTT,CASSPGGITEAFF
.,.,TRBV7-3,TRBJ1-1,TGTGCCAGCAGCACCAGGGAAGGGAACACTGAAGCTTTCTTT,CASSTREGNTEAFF
.,TRBD1,TRBV18,TRBJ1-2,TGTGCCAGCTCTTCGGACAGGGAGGTCTATGGCTACACCTTC,CASSSDREVYGYTF
.,TRBD2,TRBV7-9,TRBJ2-1,TGTGCCAGCAGCTTGGCGGGAGTACACCTCAATGAGCAGTTCTTC,CASSLAGVHLNEQFF
.,.,TRBV5-1,TRBJ1-2,TGCGCCAGCAGCTTGGGAACCGACACGAACTATGGCTACACCTTC,CASSLGTDTNYGYTF
.,.,TRBV7-9,TRBJ1-3,TGTGCCAGCATCCCCGGGACAACTGGAAACACCATATATTTT,CASIPGTTGNTIYF
once,.,TRBV11-2,TRBJ1-2,TGTGCCAGCAGCTTATCCGCGGGATATGGCTACACCTTC,CASSLSAGYGYTF
.,.,TRBV21-1,TRBJ2-7,TGTGCCAGCAGCACGCATCTAGCGGGAGAATTGTACGAGCAGTACTTC,CASSTHLAGELYEQYF
few,.,TRBV4-1,TRBJ2-1,TGCGCCAGCAGCCGAGGGGGGAGGGCCATCGAGCAGTTCTTC,CASSRGGRAIEQFF
.,.,TRBV30,TRBJ1-2,TGTGCCTGGAGTGGAGGCCGACTGAGCACCTTC,CAWSGGRLSTF
.,.,TRBV19,TRBJ1-4,TGTGCCACCGCGAGCGGGGCGGACAGAAAACTGTTTTTT,CATASGADRKLFF
.,.,TRBV5-1,TRBJ1-1,TGCGCCAGCAGCGGGGGGTCTGAAGCTTTCTTT,CASSGGSEAFF
.,.,TRBV20-1,TRBJ1-1,TGCAGTGCTAACCCTGGGAGAGAAGCTTTCTTT,CSANPGREAFF
.,TRBD1,TRBV6-6,TRBJ1-4,TGTGCCAGCAGACTACAGGGGGCAACTAATGAAAAACTGTTTTTT,CASRLQGATNEKLFF
.,TRBD2,TRBV11-3,TRBJ2-1,TGTGCCAGCAGCACCCCCAGGGACTACCGGAGGGAGTTCTTC,CASSTPRDYRREFF
.,.,TRBV6-1,TRBJ1-3,TGTGCCAGCAGTGAATGGGGGCGCCTCGGAAACACCATATATTTT,CASSEWGRLGNTIYF
.,.,TRBV7-9,TRBJ2-3,TGTGCCAGCAGCCGCCGGGGAGGTGCAGATACGCAGTATTTT,CASSRRGGADTQYF
.,.,TRBV5-6,TRBJ2-3,TGTGCCAGCAGCTTGTCAGGGGTCGGCACAGATACGCAGTATTTT,CASSLSGVGTDTQYF
.,.,TRBV10-2,TRBJ2-6,TGCGCCAGCTCGGAGGTATCTGGGGCCAACGTCCTGACTTTC,CASSEVSGANVLTF
.,.,TRBV29-1,TRBJ2-3,TGCAGCCCCTTAGGAGCGGATACGCAGTATTTT,CSPLGADTQYF
.,TRBD1,TRBV2,TRBJ2-7,TGTGCCAGCAGTCACCGGGACAGATACGAGCAGTACTTC,CASSHRDRYEQYF
.,.,TRBV6-1,TRBJ1-6,TGTGCCAGCAGTGAAGCAGGAGATTCCCCCCTCCACTTT,CASSEAGDSPLHF
.,TRBD1,TRBV5-3,TRBJ2-3,TGTGCCAGAAGCTGGGGACAGGGGGCGAGAAGTCCTAAGTGGCAGGGGGGCACAGATACGCAGTATTTT,CARSWGQGARSPKWQGGTDTQYF
.,.,TRBV7-9,TRBJ2-1,TGTGCCAGCAGCTTACTAAACTCTGCAGGGGAGCAGTTCTTC,CASSLLNSAGEQFF
.,.,TRBV27,TRBJ2-7,TGTGCCAGCAGTTACGAGGGCATCAACGAGCAGTACTTC,CASSYEGINEQYF
.,.,TRBV5-6,TRBJ2-3,TGTGCCAGCAGCTTAGACGGGAGAACCACAGATACGCAGTATTTT,CASSLDGRTTDTQYF
once,TRBD1,TRBV2,TRBJ1-3,TGTGCCAGCAGATCACAGGGGGCGACTGGAAACACCATATATTTT,CASRSQGATGNTIYF
.,TRBD1,TRBV7-9,TRBJ2-7,TGTGCCAGCAGCCCCGGGACAGGCCCCTACGAGCAGTACTTC,CASSPGTGPYEQYF
.,TRBD1,TRBV10-3,TRBJ2-7,TGTGCCATCAGGGACCTGGGACAGGGGGCGAAGGAGCAGTACTTC,CAIRDLGQGAKEQYF
.,.,TRBV9,TRBJ1-2,TGTGCCAGCAGCGCGGACACCCACTATGGCTACACCTTC,CASSADTHYGYTF
.,TRBD1,TRBV7-9,TRBJ2-1,TGTGCCAGCAGACACCGGGACAGGGGGAATGAGCAGTTCTTC,CASRHRDRGNEQFF